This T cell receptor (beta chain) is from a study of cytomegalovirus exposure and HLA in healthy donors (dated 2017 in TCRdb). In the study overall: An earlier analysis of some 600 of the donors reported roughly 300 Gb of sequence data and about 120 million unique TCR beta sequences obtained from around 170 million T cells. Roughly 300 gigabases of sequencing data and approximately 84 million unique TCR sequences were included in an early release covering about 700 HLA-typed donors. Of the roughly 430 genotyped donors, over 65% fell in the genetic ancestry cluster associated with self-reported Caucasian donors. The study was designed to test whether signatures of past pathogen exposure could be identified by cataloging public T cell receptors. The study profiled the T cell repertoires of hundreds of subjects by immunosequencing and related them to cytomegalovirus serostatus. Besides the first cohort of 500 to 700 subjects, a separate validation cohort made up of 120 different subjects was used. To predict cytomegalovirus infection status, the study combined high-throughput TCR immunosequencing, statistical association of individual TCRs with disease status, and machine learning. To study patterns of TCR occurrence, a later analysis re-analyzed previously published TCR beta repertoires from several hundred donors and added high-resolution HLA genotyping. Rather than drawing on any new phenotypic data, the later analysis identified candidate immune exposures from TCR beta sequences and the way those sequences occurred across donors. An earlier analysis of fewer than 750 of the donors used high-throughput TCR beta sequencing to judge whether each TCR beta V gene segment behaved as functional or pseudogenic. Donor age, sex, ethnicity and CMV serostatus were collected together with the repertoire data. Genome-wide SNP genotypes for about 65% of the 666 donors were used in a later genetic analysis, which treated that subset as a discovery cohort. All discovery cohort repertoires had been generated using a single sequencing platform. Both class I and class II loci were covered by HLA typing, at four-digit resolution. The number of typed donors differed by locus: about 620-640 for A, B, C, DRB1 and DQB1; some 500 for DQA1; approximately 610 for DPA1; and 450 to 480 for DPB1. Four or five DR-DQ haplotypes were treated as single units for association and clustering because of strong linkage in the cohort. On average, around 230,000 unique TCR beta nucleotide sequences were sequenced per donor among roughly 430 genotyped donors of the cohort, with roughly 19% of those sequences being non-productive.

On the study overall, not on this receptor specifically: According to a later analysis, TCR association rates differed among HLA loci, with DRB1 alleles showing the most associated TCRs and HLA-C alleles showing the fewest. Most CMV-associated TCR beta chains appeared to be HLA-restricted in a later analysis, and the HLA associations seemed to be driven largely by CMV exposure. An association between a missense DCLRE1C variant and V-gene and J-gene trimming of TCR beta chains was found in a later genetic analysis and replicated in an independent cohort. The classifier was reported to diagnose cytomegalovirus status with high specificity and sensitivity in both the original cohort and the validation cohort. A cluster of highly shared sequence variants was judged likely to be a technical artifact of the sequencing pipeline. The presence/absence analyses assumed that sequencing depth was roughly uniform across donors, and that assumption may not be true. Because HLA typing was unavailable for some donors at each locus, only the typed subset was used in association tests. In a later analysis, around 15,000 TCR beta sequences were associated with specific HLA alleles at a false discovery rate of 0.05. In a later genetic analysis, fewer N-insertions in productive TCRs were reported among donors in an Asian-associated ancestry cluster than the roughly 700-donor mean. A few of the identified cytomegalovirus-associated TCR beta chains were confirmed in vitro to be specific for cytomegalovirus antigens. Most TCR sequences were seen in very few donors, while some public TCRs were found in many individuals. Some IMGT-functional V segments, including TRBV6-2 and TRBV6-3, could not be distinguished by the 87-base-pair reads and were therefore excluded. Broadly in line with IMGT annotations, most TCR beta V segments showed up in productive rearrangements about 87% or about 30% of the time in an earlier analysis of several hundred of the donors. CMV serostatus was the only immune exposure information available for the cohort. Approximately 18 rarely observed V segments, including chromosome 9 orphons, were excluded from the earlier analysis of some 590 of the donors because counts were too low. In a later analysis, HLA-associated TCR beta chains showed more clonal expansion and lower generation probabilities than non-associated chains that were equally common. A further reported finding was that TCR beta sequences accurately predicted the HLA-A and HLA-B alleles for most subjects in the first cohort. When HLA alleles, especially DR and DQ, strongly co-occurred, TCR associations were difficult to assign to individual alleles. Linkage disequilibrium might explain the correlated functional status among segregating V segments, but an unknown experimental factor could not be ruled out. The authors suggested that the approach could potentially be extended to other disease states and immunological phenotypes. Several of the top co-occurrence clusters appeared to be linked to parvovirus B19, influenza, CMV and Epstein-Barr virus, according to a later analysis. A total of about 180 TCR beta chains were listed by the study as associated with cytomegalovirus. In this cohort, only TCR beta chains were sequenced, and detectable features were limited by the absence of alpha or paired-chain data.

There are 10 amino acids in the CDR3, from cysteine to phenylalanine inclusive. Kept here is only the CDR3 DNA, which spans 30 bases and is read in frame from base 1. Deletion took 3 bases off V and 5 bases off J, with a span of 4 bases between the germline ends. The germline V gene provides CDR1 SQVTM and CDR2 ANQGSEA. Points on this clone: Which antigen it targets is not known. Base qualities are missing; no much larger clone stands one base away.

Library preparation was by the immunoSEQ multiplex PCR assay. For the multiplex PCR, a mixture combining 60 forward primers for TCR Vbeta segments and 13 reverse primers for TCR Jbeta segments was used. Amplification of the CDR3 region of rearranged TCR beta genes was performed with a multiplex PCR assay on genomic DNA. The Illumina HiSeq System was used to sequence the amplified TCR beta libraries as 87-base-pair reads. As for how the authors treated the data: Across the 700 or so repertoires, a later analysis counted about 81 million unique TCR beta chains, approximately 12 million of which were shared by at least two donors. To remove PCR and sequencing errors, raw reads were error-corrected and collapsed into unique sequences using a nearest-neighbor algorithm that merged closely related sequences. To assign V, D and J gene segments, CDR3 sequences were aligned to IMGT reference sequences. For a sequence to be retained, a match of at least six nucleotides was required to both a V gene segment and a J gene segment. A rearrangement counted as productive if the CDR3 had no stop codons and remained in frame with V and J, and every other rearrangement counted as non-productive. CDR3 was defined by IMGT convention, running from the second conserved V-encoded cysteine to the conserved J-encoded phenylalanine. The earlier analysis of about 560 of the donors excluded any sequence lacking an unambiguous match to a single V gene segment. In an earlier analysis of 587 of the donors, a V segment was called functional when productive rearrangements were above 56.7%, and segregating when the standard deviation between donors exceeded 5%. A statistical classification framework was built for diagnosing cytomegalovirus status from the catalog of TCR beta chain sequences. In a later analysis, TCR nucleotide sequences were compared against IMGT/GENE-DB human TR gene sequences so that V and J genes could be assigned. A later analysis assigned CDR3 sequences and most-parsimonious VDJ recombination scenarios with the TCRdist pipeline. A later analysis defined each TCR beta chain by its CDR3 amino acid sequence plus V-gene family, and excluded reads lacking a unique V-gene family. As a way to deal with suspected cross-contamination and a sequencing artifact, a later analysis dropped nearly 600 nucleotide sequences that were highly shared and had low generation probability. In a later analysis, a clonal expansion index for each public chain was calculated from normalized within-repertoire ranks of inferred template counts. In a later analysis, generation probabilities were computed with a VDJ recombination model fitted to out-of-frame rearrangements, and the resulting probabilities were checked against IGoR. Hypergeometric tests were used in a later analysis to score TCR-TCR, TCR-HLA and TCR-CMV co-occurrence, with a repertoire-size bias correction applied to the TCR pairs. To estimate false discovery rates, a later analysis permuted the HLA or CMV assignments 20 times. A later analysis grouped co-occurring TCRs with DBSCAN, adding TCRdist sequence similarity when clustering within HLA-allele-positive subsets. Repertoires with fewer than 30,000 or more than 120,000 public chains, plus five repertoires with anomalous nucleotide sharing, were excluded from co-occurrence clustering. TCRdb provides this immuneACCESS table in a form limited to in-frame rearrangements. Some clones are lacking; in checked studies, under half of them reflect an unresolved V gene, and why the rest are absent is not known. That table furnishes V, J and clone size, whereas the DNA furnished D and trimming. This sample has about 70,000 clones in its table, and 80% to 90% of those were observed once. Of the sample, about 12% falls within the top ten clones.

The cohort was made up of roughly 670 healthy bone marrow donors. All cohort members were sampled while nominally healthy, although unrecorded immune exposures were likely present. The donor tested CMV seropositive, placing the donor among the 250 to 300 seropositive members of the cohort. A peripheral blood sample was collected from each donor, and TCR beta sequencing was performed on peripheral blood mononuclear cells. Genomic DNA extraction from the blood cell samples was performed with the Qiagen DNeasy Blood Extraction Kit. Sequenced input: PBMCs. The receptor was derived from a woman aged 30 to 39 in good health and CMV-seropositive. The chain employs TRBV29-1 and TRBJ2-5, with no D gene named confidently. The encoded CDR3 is CSVERETQYF. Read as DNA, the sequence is TGCAGCGTTGAGAGGGAGACCCAGTACTTC.